This T cell receptor beta chain was profiled in a study of blood T cell repertoires in COVID-19. Methods used by the authors: Reference gene primer amplification in the assay estimated nucleated cell counts. Measured with immunoSEQ multiplex PCR; TCRdb has only the in-frame clones, and not every one. V and J calls and clone size are copied from that table; D and trimming were computed from the DNA. The top ten hold approximately 7% of the sample, which has approximately 170,000 clones, approximately 86% seen once. Seattle patient enrollment occurred during active infection, with longitudinal follow-up thereafter. This CDR3 has 15 amino acids. Germline CDR1 and CDR2: LGHNA and YSLEER. V lost 2 bases to trimming and J lost 6 bases, with 16 bases between them.

The TCR originated in an elderly man with COVID-19, enrolled during active disease. The material sequenced was peripheral blood. This rearrangement joins TRBV4-3 to TRBJ1-1, with D possibly TRBD1 on 6 matching bases. CDR3 bases: TGCGCCAGCAGCCAACACAGGGCCACCTACGCTGAAGCTTTCTTT. Its protein product is CASSQHRATYAEAFF.